The 8 T cell receptor beta chains presented below share a single source sample, sequenced in a study of control samples from healthy donors and cancer patients. Here immunoSEQ multiplex PCR was the method, and the copy in TCRdb shows in-frame clones only, minus some. The sample includes 63,000 or so clones, about 80% of them seen just once. Sequenced material: blood. The origin of the receptors is a man aged 45-65 years in good health.

The chain recombines TRBV24-1 with TRBJ2-2; tentative D call: TRBD2 (6 bases). The CDR3 contains 13 residues. The V gene's germline CDR1 is KGHDR and CDR2 SFDVKD. V was shortened by 4 bases and J by 5 bases, with 7 bases between the two germline ends. The CDR3, as DNA: TGTGCCACCAGTGAGCGGGGAACCGGGGAGCTGTTTTTT. Its translation is CATSERGTGELFF.

The chain has TRBV6-6 and TRBJ2-2, with 8 nucleotides matching TRBD1. CDR3 length: 15 residues. CDR1 and CDR2 from the germline V gene are MNHNY and SVGAGI (reference sequence). After removal of 6 bases from V and 1 base from J, the junction contained 4 bases not matched to a gene. This CDR3 reads CASSPDRGNTGELFF. The CDR3 nucleotides read TGTGCCAGCAGCCCAGACAGGGGGAACACCGGGGAGCTGTTTTTT.

Turning to this clone: The junction differs from germline at one of its ends, possibly a read error. The rearrangement links TRBV5-1 to TRBJ1-1; tentative D call: TRBD1 (5 bases). Germline CDR1 SGHRS, CDR2 YFSETQ. The CDR3 loop spans 15 amino acids. This CDR3 is CASSPAGMVKTEAFF. The CDR3 DNA is TGCGCCAGCAGCCCAGCAGGGATGGTGAAGACTGAAGCTTTCTTT.

The gene calls are TRBV9 and TRBJ2-7; D might be TRBD2 (5 bases). Trimming took off 4 bases at V and 0 bases at J, with 8 bases between the two ends. The CDR3 sequence is 13 residues long. Germline V gene lookup returns CDR1 SGDLS and CDR2 YYNGEE. CDR3 in DNA: TGTGCCAGCAGCCGGAGCGGCTCCTACGAGCAGTACTTC. Protein sequence: CASSRSGSYEQYF.

DNA of the CDR3: TGTGCCACCAGTAAGGGACAGGGACTAGCCTCCAGCGCCGATGAGCAGTTCTTC. This encodes CATSKGQGLASSADEQFF. The genes are TRBV24-1 and TRBJ2-1, with D perhaps given as TRBD1 or TRBD2 (9 bases each). Germline V lookup: CDR1 KGHDR, CDR2 SFDVKD. This CDR3 comprises 18 residues. The V end lost 6 bases, the J end lost 8 bases, and 28 bases lay between the germline ends.

CDR3 loop: CAWRKRGGFTGELFF. The CDR3 DNA is TGTGCCTGGAGAAAGCGGGGGGGCTTTACCGGGGAGCTGTTTTTT. This chain joins TRBV30 and TRBJ2-2; 10 bases fit TRBD2. Germline V CDR1 and CDR2: GTSNPN, SVGIG (reference sequence). This CDR3 is 15 amino acids long. J lost 5 bases, V lost 3 bases, and 6 bases had no gene match.

This clone was seen a single time. The V and J genes are TRBV6-5 and TRBJ2-1, with 12 nucleotides matching TRBD2. V lost 6 bases to trimming and J lost 8 bases; unmatched junction nucleotides: 5. The CDR3 has 14 amino acids. Per germline, CDR1 MNHEY and CDR2 SVGAGI. CDR3 residues: CASSETSGRDEQFF. For the CDR3, the DNA is TGTGCCAGCAGCGAGACTAGCGGGAGAGATGAGCAGTTCTTC.

The chain is built from TRBV9 and TRBJ2-7; possibly TRBD2 for D (6 bases). The CDR3 covers 18 residues. The germline V gene encodes CDR1 SGDLS and CDR2 YYNGEE. V dropped 7 bases and J dropped 7 bases, with 33 bases sitting between them. CDR3 region: CASWNRRKEHRTKSEQYF. In DNA, the CDR3 is TGTGCCAGCTGGAACCGTAGGAAAGAACACCGGACTAAGTCGGAGCAGTACTTC.